These 9 T cell receptor beta chains came from one sample sequenced in a study of immune cell composition in non-small cell lung cancer. Sequencing was performed with immunoSEQ multiplex PCR; in TCRdb, only in-frame clones are kept and a portion is missing. The repertoire includes about 15,000 clones, under 75% of them detected once, and under 10% sits in the top ten. Material for sequencing was lung tumor tissue. The receptors come from a human donor with non-small cell lung cancer.

The chain recombines TRBV4-3 with TRBJ1-2, with a tentative D call TRBD1 (6 bases). Germline lookup yields CDR1 LGHNA and CDR2 YSLEER. The CDR3 length is 16 residues. Deletions cut 3 bases from V and 0 bases from J, with 14 bases between. In DNA form, the CDR3 reads TGCGCCAGCAGCCAGTATTTGGACAGAGCTAACTATGGCTACACCTTC. This sequence encodes CASSQYLDRANYGYTF.

This CDR3 reads CASSYQGGAGYGYTF. The DNA of the CDR3 is TGTGCCAGCAGTTACCAAGGGGGGGCAGGTTATGGCTACACCTTC. The chain uses TRBV6-5 and TRBJ1-2; TRBD1 is a possible D gene (6 bases). Germline loops: CDR1 MNHEY, CDR2 SVGAGI. The V gene lost 2 bases and the J gene lost 5 bases, with 15 bases spanning the gap. The CDR3 is 15 residues long.

The rearrangement joins TRBV4-1 to TRBJ1-5, with TRBD1 matching 11 bases. V lost 2 bases and J lost 0; bases outside the gene matches: 9. Germline-derived CDR1 and CDR2 are MGHRA and YSYEKL. This CDR3 has 19 residues. CDR3: CASSQTPGQGGHSNQPQHF. The CDR3 bases are TGCGCCAGCAGCCAAACACCGGGACAGGGGGGTCATAGCAATCAGCCCCAGCATTTT.

The gene calls are TRBV18 and TRBJ2-7, with D perhaps matching TRBD1 (6 bases). There are 13 residues in the CDR3. V lost 6 bases, J lost 3 bases, and 12 bases lay in between. CDR1 is KGHSH and CDR2 is LQKENI in the germline V gene. The CDR3 DNA reads as TGTGCCAGCTCCGACGAACAGGGCTACGAGCAGTACTTC. Its translation is CASSDEQGYEQYF.

The chain recombines TRBV5-1 with TRBJ1-2; the match to TRBD1 covers 7 bases. CDR1 is SGHRS and CDR2 is YFSETQ in the germline V gene. The trim removed 4 bases at V and 8 bases at J, leaving 17 bases unmatched. The CDR3 has 16 residues. The CDR3 reads CASSPLEGTGVYGYTF. Here the CDR3 DNA reads TGCGCCAGCAGCCCTCTTGAAGGAACAGGGGTCTACGGCTACACCTTC. Together with reference TRBV5-1 and TRBJ1-2, the CDR3 gives the full variable domain: KAGVTQTPRYLIKTRGQQVTLSCSPISGHRSVSWYQQTPGQGLQFLFEYFSETQRNKGNFPGRFSGRQFSNSRSEMNVSTLELGDSALYLCASSPLEGTGVYGYTFGSGTRLTVV.

The rearrangement links TRBV30 to TRBJ2-2; D not resolved. Germline lookup yields CDR1 GTSNPN and CDR2 SVGIG (reference sequence). This CDR3 has 12 amino acids. V was pared by 3 bases and J by 6 bases, with 8 bases between. CDR3 region: CAWREFAGELFF. The CDR3 nucleotides read TGTGCCTGGAGAGAGTTCGCCGGGGAGCTGTTTTTT.

The sample holds a few counts of this clone. CDR3 residues: CASSLSGLPNSPLHF. CDR3 nucleotides: TGTGCCAGCAGCCTGTCTGGACTCCCGAATTCACCCCTCCACTTT. The chain couples TRBV5-6 to TRBJ1-6; D is ambiguous. V lost 4 bases to trimming and J lost 7 bases, with 15 bases between them. Germline CDR1 reads SGHDT; CDR2 reads YYEEEE. This CDR3 region has 15 residues.

V is TRBV6-5 and J is TRBJ2-4; maybe TRBD1 (8 bases). Deletions cut 7 bases from V and 7 bases from J, with 20 bases between. The CDR3 has 15 amino acids. Germline V CDR1 and CDR2: MNHEY, SVGAGI. CDR3 in DNA: TGTGCCAGCAACGAAGGACAGGGACTATCGAACATTCAGTACTTC. Translating it yields CASNEGQGLSNIQYF.

V is TRBV27 and J is TRBJ2-1; 9 bases fit TRBD2. V was pared by 6 bases and J by 5 bases, with 5 bases of the junction left unmatched. CDR3 length equals 14 residues. Germline V CDR1 and CDR2: MNHEY, SMNVEV (reference sequence). CDR3 in DNA: TGTGCCAGCAGCCGACTAGCGGACAACAATGAGCAGTTCTTC. Amino acid sequence: CASSRLADNNEQFF.